This TCR beta chain was identified during a study of T cells in Graves' hyperthyroidism and ophthalmopathy (dated by TCRdb to 2018 to 2020). Regarding the research as a whole: Peripheral blood samples were taken at initial diagnosis, before any treatment was given. A discovery cohort of about a hundred patients, roughly 45 with Graves' ophthalmopathy and approximately 57 with stable Graves' hyperthyroidism, was used to find distinguishing TCR V-J signatures. Prospective prediction of ophthalmopathy was tested in an independent validation cohort of about 19 hyperthyroidism patients and around 16 patients who later progressed to ophthalmopathy. The approximately 98 discovery patients were randomly divided into training and test sets at a 7:3 ratio. In more than five Graves' hyperthyroidism patients, the study also compared T-cell repertoires from thyroid tissue with T-cell repertoires from blood. After blood sampling, hyperthyroidism patients were treated with methimazole at a starting dose of 30 mg daily, and ophthalmopathy patients were treated with high-dose intravenous methylprednisolone. TCR Vbeta CDR3 sequencing of 135 peripheral blood samples (fewer than 45 ophthalmopathy, 75 hyperthyroidism and about 17 progressor patients) is reported in the paper.

The cysteine opens and the phenylalanine closes a CDR3 of 16 amino acids. Just CDR3 DNA is preserved here, 48 bases in frame from base 1. The germline V gene (reference sequence) specifies LNHDA as CDR1 and SQIVND as CDR2. The junction shows trimming of 3 bases on V and 0 bases on J, and the gene matches do not reach 4 bases of it. The full study reports these points: No statistical method was used to fix the sample size in advance, and group allocation was not hidden from the investigators. Most expanded thyroid clonotypes (frequency above 0.001) were also found in blood, which suggests that blood repertoires may mirror thyroid immune responses. A 13 V-J signature model separated ophthalmopathy from stable hyperthyroidism, with nearly 90% sensitivity and 81.08% specificity in cross-validation and 80%/75% in testing. In validation, progression to ophthalmopathy was predicted by the model with nearly 71% sensitivity and roughly 76% specificity, a median of 6.5 months before onset.

On this clonotype: The target of this receptor is not known. Per-base qualities were not stored, and no clone one base away is much larger.

Hyperthyroidism patients were newly diagnosed, with disease duration under 2 months, and aged 18 to 65 years. The study excluded patients with uncontrolled infections, other autoimmune diseases, pregnancy or lactation. Clinical symptoms, serum thyroxine and TRAb, thyroid ultrasound, and orbital computed tomography formed the basis for the diagnoses. For progressor patients, blood was drawn at the first diagnosis of hyperthyroidism, before any ophthalmopathy symptoms had appeared. Ficoll-Paque density gradient centrifugation was used to isolate PBMCs from approximately 10 ml of fresh peripheral blood. Progressor patients were first diagnosed with Graves' hyperthyroidism and then developed ophthalmopathy during follow-up. Trizol reagent was used to extract total RNA, and RNA quality was then checked on an Agilent 2100 Bioanalyzer. Amplification of TCR beta CDR3 regions was carried out from RNA transcripts. For the first round of RT-PCR on the TCR CDR3, the HTBI primer set was used together with the Qiagen OneStep RT-PCR kit. A second multiplex PCR round built the libraries, followed by size selection and purification. Sequencing of the libraries was done on an Illumina HiSeq2000 using paired-end 100 bp reads. In the source study's methods: SOAPnuke was used to process the raw data, with reads discarded if the reads contained adapters or uncalled bases, had a mean Phred below 15, or lacked an exact constant-primer or identifier match. High-quality paired reads were merged with COPE v1.2.5, and unique nucleotide sequences were defined as clonotypes. Clonotypes were aligned to IMGT TRBV, TRBD and TRBJ reference segments using MiTCR v1.1. Analysis was restricted to V-J combinations with a frequency above 0.0001, which covered 98% to 99.2% of repertoires. The TCS score was defined as F50 (clonal expansion) divided by E x V (chaos), with BLOSUM62-based TCRdist calculated between CDR3 peptides within each V-J. Welch's t-statistics and random forest reduced 514 V-J features to roughly 13, which were used in a naive Bayes classifier (R e1071). TCRdb reworked the public reads: Q25 trimming with fastp, MiXCR clone assembly, productive beta chains retained. Under each unique CDR3 protein, matching rows form one entry showing the most common genes and DNA. These V and J calls derive from TCRdb rather than the authors' analysis. The sample data list more than 550,000 distinct CDR3 sequences, and approximately 19% of these were observed just once. The leading ten clones occupy approximately 15% of the sample.

The chain uses TRBV19 and TRBJ1-1; 10 central bases correspond to TRBD1. This TCR came from a woman between 45 and 60 years old with Graves' hyperthyroidism that later progressed to Graves' ophthalmopathy. Sequenced sample: blood. The CDR3 protein is CASSILDRGVNTEAFF. The nucleotide sequence is TGTGCCAGTAGTATCCTGGACAGGGGGGTGAACACTGAAGCTTTCTTT.